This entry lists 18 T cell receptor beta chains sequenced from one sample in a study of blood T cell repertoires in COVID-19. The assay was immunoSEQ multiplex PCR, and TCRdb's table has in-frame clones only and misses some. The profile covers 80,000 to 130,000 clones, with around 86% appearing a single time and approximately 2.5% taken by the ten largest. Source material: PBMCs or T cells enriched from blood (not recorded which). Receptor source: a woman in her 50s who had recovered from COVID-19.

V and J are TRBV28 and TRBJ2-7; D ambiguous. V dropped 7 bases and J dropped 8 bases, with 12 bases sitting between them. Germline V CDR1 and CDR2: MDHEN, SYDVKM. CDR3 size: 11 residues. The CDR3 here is CASTHKYQQYF. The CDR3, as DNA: TGTGCCAGCACCCACAAGTACCAGCAGTACTTC. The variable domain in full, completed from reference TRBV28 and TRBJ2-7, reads DVKVTQSSRYLVKRTGEKVFLECVQDMDHENMFWYRQDPGLGLRLIYFSYDVKMKEKGDIPEGYSVSREKKERFSLILESASTNQTSMYLCASTHKYQQYFGPGTRLTVT.

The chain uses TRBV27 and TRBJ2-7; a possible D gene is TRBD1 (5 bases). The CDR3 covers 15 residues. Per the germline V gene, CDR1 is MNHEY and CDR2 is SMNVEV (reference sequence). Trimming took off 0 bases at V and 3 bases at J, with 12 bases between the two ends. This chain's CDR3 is CASSLSLQGFYEQYF. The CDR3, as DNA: TGTGCCAGCAGTTTATCGTTGCAGGGTTTCTACGAGCAGTACTTC.

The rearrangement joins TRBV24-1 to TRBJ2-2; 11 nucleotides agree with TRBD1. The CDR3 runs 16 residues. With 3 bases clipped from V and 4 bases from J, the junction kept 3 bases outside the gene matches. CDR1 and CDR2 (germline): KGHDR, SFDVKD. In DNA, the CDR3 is TGTGCCACCAGTGATGGACAGGGGGCCGGCACCGGGGAGCTGTTTTTT. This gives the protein CATSDGQGAGTGELFF.

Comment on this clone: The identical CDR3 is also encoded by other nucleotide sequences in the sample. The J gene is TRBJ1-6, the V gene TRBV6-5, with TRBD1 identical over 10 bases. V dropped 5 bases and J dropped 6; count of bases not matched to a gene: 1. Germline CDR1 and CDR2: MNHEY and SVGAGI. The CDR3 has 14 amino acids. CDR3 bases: TGTGCCAGCAGTCGGACAGGGGGTAATTCACCCCTCCACTTT. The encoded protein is CASSRTGGNSPLHF.

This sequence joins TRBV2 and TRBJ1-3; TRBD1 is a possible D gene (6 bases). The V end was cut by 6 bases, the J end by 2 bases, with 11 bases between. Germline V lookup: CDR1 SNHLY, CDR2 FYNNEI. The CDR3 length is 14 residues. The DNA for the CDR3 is TGTGCCAGCAGAAATACAGGGACTGGAAACACCATATATTTT. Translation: CASRNTGTGNTIYF.

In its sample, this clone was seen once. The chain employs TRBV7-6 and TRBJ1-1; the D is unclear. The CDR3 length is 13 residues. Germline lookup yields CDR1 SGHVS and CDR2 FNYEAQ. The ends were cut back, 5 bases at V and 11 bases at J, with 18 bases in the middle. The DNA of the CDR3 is TGTGCCAGCAGCCCCGGGAGGAGGGTGGGTGCTTTCTTT. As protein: CASSPGRRVGAFF.

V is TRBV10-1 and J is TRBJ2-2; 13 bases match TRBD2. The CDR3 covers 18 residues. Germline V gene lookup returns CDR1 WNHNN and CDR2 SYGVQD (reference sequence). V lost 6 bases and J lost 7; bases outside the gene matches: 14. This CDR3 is CASSPASGTSGKIGELFF. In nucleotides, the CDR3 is TGCGCCAGCAGCCCAGCCTCCGGGACTAGCGGGAAGATCGGGGAGCTGTTTTTT.

The CDR3, as DNA: TGTGCCAGCAGCCGCCGGGCTAGCGGGATGGCCCACGAGCAGTACTTC. Translation gives CASSRRASGMAHEQYF. The V and J genes are TRBV7-2 and TRBJ2-7; 9 bases agree with TRBD2. Germline CDR1 is SGHTA and CDR2 is FQGNSA. J gave up 5 bases and V 5 bases, and 13 bases lay outside the gene matches. CDR3 length equals 16 residues.

CDR3 in DNA: TGTGCCAGTAGTAATTGGGGACAGACCTACGAGCAGTACTTC. Its protein product is CASSNWGQTYEQYF. The chain combines TRBV19 with TRBJ2-7, with TRBD1 identical over 7 bases. The CDR3 loop spans 14 amino acids. Germline CDR1 is LNHDA and CDR2 is SQIVND (reference sequence). The trim removed 4 bases at V and 2 bases at J, leaving 5 bases unmatched.

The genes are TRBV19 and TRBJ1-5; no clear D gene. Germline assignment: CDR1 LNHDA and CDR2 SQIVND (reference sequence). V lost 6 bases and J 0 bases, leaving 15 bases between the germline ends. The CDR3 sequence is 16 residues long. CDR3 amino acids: CASRQYSTYSNQPQHF. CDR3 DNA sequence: TGTGCCAGTAGACAGTACTCTACTTATAGCAATCAGCCCCAGCATTTT.

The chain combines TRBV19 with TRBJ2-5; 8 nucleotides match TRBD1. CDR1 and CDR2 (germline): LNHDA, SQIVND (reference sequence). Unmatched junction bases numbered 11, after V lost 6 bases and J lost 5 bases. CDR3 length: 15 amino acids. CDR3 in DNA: TGTGCCAGTAGGGGGAACCAGGGGGCAGGGGAGACCCAGTACTTC. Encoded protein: CASRGNQGAGETQYF.

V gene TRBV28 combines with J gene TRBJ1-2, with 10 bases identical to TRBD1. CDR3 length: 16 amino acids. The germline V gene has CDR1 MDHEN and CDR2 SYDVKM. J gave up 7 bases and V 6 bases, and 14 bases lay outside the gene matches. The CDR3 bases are TGTGCCAGCAGACGAATCCCGGGACAGGGGTTCGGTGGCTACACCTTC. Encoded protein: CASRRIPGQGFGGYTF.

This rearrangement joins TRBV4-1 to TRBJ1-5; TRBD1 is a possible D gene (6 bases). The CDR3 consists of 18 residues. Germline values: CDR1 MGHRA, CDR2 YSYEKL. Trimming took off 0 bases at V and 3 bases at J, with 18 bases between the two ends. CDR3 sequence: CASSQDQGGVAYNQPQHF. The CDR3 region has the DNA TGCGCCAGCAGCCAAGATCAAGGGGGGGTCGCGTACAATCAGCCCCAGCATTTT.

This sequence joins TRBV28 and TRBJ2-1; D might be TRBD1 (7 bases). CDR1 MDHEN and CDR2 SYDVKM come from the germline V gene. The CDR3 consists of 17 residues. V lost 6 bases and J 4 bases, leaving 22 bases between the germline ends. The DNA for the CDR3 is TGTGCCAGCAGGCGCGGGACAGTTCGAAAGCTATACAATGAGCAGTTCTTC. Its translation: CASRRGTVRKLYNEQFF.

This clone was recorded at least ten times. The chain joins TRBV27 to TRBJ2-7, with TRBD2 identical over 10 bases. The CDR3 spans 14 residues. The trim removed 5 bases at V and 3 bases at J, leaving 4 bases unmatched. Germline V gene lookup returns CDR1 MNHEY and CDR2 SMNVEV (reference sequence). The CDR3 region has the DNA TGTGCCAGCAGTCCGCGGACTAGCGGCTACGAGCAGTACTTC. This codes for CASSPRTSGYEQYF.

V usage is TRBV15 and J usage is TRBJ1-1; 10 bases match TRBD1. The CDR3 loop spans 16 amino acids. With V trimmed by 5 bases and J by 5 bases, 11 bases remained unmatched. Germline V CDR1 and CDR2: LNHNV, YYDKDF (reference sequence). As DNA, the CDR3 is TGTGCCACCAGCCCCCGGGACAGGGGTGTTCAGACTGAAGCTTTCTTT. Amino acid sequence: CATSPRDRGVQTEAFF.

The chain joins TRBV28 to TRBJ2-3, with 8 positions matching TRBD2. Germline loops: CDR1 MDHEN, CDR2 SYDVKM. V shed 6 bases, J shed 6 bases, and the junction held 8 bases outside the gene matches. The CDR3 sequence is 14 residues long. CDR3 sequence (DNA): TGTGCCAGCAGGTATCGGGGGGGGCTCGATACGCAGTATTTT. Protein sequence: CASRYRGGLDTQYF.

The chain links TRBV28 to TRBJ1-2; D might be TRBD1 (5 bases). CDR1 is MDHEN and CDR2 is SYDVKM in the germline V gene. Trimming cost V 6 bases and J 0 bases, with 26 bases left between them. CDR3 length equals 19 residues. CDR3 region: CASRPLPGVSRLANYGYTF. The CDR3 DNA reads TGTGCCAGCAGGCCACTCCCGGGGGTCTCACGACTAGCTAACTATGGCTACACCTTC.